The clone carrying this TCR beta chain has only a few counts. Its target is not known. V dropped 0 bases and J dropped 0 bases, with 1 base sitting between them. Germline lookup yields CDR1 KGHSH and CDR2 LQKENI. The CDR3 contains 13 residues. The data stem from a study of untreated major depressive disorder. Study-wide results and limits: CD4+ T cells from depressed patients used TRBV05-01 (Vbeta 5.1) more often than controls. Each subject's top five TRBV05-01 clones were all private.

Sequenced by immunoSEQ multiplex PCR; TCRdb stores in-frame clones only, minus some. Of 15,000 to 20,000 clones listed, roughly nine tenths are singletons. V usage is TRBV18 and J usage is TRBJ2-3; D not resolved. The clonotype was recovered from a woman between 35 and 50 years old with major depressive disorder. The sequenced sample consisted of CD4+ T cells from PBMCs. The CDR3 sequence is CASSPPSTDTQYF. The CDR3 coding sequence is TGTGCCAGCTCACCACCGAGCACAGATACGCAGTATTTT.